This T cell receptor (beta chain) stems from a study of T cell responses to AZD1222 COVID-19 vaccine. As for the study in general: Second-dose groups at about 4 or about 12 weeks were pooled.

Only in-frame clones appear in the TCRdb table, and some are missing; sequencing was by immunoSEQ multiplex PCR. The sample includes about 85,000 clones, roughly 86% seen only once; the top ten take less than 6%. There are 18 residues in the CDR3. Looked up from germline, CDR1 is LGHDT and CDR2 is YNNKEL (reference sequence). The J segment lost 2 bases and the V segment lost 1 base, leaving 9 bases of the junction unmatched. The chain joins TRBV3-1 (or the pseudogene TRBV3-2) to TRBJ2-3, with 10 bases lining up with TRBD2. This TCR came from an adult in good health. This specimen was peripheral blood, taken on day 0 of AZD1222 vaccination. In nucleotides, the CDR3 is TGTGCCAGCAGCCAAGGCCGCTTACTAGCGGGAAACACAGATACGCAGTATTTT. It translates to CASSQGRLLAGNTDTQYF.